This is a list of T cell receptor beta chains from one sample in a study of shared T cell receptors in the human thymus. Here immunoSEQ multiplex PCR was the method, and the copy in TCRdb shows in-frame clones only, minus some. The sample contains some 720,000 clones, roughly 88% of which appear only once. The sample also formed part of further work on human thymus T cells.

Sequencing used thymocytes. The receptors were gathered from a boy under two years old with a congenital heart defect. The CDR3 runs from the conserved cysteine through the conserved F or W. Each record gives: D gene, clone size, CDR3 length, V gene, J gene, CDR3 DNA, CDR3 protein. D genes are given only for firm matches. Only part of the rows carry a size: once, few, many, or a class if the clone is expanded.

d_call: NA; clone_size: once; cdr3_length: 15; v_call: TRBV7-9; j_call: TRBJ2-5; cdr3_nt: TGTGCCAGCAGCCCAAGACTAGGACTCCAAGAGACCCAGTACTTC; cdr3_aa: CASSPRLGLQETQYF
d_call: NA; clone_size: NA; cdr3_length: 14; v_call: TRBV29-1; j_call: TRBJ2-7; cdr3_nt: TGCAGCGTCTACGACAGGGGAGGGTCCTACGAGCAGTACTTC; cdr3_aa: CSVYDRGGSYEQYF
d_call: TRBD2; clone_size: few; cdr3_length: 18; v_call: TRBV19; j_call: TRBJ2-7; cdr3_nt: TGTGCCAGTAGTATAGATCCAATTGGTGCGGGAGGGCCGTACGAGCAGTACTTC; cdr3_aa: CASSIDPIGAGGPYEQYF
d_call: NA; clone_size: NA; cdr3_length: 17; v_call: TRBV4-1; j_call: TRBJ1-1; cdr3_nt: TGCGCCAGCAGCCAAGGAGGGCCGAGGACCGCAAACACTGAAGCTTTCTTT; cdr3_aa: CASSQGGPRTANTEAFF
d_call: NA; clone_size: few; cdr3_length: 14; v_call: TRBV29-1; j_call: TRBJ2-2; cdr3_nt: TGCAGCCAACGCACTAGTTGGGACACCGGGGAGCTGTTTTTT; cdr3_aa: CSQRTSWDTGELFF
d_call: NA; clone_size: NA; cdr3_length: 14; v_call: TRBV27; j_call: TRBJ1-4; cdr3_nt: TGTGCCAGCAGTTATGACGGAGAAAATGAAAAACTGTTTTTT; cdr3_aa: CASSYDGENEKLFF
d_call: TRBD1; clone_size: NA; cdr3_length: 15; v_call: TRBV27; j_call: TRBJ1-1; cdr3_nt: TGTGCCAGCTCTCCCTGGGGGACAGGGGAGGCTGAAGCTTTCTTT; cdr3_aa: CASSPWGTGEAEAFF
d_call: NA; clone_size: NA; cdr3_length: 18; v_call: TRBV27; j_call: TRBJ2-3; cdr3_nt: TGTGCCAGCAGTTCCCGAGAACTGCATGGCGGGTGCACAGATACGCAGTATTTT; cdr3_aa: CASSSRELHGGCTDTQYF
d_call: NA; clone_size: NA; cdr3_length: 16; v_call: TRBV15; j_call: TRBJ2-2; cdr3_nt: TGTGCCACCAGCAGAGTGGGAGGGGGTGACACCGGGGAGCTGTTTTTT; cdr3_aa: CATSRVGGGDTGELFF
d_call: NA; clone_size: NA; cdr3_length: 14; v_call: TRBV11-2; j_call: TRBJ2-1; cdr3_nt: TGTGCCAGCAGCTTAGTCCTAGCTCACAATGAGCAGTTCTTC; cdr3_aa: CASSLVLAHNEQFF
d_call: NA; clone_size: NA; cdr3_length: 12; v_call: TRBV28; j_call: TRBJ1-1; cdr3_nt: TGTGCCAGCACAAGCATGAACACTGAAGCTTTCTTT; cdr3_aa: CASTSMNTEAFF
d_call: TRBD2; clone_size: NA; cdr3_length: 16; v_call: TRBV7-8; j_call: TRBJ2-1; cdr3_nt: TGTGCCAGCAGCTTGGGGACTAGCGGCCTACACAATGAGCAGTTCTTC; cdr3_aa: CASSLGTSGLHNEQFF
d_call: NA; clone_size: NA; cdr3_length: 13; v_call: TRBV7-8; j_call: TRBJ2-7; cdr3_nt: TGTGCCAGCGTGGAGAATGGGTACTACGAGCAGTACTTC; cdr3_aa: CASVENGYYEQYF
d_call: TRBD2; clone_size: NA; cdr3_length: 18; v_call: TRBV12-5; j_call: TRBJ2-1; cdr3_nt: TGTGCTAGTGGTTTGGGACTAGCGGGTGATAGCTCCTACAATGAGCAGTTCTTC; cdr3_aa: CASGLGLAGDSSYNEQFF
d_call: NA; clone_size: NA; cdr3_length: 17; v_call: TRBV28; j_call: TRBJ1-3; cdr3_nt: TGTGCCAGCAGCCTCACAGGGATCGACCTTCCTGGAAACACCATATATTTT; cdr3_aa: CASSLTGIDLPGNTIYF
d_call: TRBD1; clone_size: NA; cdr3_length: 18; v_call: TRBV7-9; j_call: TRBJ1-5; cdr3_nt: TGTGCCAGCAGCTCGACCCTGGGGGGGGACAGGGGACATCAGCCCCAGCATTTT; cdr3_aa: CASSSTLGGDRGHQPQHF